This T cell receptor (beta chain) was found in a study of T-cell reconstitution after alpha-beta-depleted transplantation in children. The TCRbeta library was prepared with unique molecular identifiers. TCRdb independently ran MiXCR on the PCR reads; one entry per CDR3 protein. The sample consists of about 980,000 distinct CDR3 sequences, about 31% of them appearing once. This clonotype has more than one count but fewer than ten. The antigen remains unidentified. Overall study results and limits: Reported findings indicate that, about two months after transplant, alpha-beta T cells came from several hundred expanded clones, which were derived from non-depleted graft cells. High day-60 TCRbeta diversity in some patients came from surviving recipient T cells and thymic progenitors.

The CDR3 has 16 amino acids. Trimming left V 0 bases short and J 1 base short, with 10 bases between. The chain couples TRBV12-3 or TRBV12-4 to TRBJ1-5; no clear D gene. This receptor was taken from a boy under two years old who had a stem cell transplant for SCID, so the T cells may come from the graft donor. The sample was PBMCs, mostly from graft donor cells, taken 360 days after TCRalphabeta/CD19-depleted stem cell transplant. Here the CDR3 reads CASSLAFLSSNQPQHF. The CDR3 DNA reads TGTGCCAGCAGTTTAGCGTTTTTGTCGAGCAATCAGCCCCAGCATTTT.